The clone carrying this TCR beta chain was observed once. Its antigen is undetermined. The sample is drawn from a study of T-cell reconstitution after alpha-beta-depleted transplantation in children. Study outcomes and limitations: Some patients' high day-60 TCRbeta diversity was traced to surviving recipient T cells and thymic progenitors.

Unique molecular identifiers featured in how the TCRbeta library was prepared. TCRdb analysed the PCR reads with MiXCR anew, one entry per CDR3 protein. In the table there are over 400,000 distinct CDR3 sequences, about 45% of which are singletons. The CDR3 is 13 residues long. From germline, CDR1 is SQVTM and CDR2 ANQGSEA. V gave up 7 bases and J gave up 1 base, with 13 bases separating them. This clonotype was sampled from a girl aged 2-10 years with aplastic anemia, due to receive a stem cell transplant. Sample: PBMCs, taken before TCRalphabeta/CD19-depleted stem cell transplant. The rearrangement links TRBV29-1 to TRBJ1-2; D is ambiguous. The CDR3: CSAVNRDNYGYTF. For the CDR3, the DNA is TGCAGCGCAGTCAATAGGGATAACTATGGCTACACCTTC.